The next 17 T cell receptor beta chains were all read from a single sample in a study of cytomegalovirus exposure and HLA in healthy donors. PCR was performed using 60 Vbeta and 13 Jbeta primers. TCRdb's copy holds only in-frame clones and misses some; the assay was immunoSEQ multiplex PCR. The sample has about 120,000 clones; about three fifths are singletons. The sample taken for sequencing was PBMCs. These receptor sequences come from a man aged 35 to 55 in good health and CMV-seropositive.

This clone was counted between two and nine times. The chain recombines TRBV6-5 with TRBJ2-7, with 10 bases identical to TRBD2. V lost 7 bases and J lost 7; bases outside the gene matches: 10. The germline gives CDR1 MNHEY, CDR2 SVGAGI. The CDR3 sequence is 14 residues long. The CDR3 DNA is TGTGCCAGCAAGAACGGAGCGGGAGGGCCGGAGCAGTACTTC. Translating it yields CASKNGAGGPEQYF.

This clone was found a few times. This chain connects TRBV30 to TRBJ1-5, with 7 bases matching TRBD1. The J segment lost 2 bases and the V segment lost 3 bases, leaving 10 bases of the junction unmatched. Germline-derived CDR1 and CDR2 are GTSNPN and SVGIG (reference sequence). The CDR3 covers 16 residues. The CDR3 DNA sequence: TGTGCCTGGAGGGGTAGGGGGCGGGATGGCAATCAGCCCCAGCATTTT. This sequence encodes CAWRGRGRDGNQPQHF.

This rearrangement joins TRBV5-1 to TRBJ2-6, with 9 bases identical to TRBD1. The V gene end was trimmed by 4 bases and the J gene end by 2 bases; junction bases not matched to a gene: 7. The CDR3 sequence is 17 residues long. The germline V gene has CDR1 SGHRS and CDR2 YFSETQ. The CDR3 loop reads CASSIGQGSAGANVLTF. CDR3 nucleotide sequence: TGCGCCAGCAGCATAGGACAGGGGAGCGCTGGGGCCAACGTCCTGACTTTC.

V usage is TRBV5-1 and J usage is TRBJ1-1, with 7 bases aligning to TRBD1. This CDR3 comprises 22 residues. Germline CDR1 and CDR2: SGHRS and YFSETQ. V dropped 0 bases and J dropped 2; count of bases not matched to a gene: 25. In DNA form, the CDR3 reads TGCGCCAGCAGCTTGGGTGCTAGGACAGGTCAGGAGGGGCGTGTCGGAAACACTGAAGCTTTCTTT. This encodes CASSLGARTGQEGRVGNTEAFF.

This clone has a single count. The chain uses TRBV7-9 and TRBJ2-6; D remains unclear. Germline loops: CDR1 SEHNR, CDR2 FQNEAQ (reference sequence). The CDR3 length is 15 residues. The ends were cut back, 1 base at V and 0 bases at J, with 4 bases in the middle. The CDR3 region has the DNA TGTGCCAGCAGCTTAGGCGTCTCTGGGGCCAACGTCCTGACTTTC. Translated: CASSLGVSGANVLTF.

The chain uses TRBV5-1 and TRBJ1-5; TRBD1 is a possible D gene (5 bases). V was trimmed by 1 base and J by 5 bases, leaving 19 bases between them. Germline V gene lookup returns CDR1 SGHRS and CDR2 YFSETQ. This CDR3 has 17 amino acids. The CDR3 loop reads CASSLLLGPNRHQPQHF. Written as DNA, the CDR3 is TGCGCCAGCAGCTTGTTGTTGGGGCCTAACCGGCATCAGCCCCAGCATTTT. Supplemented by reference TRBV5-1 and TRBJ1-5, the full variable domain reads KAGVTQTPRYLIKTRGQQVTLSCSPISGHRSVSWYQQTPGQGLQFLFEYFSETQRNKGNFPGRFSGRQFSNSRSEMNVSTLELGDSALYLCASSLLLGPNRHQPQHFGDGTRLSIL.

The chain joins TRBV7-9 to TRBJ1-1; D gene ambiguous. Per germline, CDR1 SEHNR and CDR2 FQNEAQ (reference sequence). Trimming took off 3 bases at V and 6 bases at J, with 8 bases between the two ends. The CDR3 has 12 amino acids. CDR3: CASSLRVAEAFF. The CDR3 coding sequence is TGTGCCAGCAGCTTGAGGGTCGCTGAAGCTTTCTTT. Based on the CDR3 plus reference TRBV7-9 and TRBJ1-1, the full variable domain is DTGVSQNPRHKITKRGQNVTFRCDPISEHNRLYWYRQTLGQGPEFLTYFQNEAQLEKSRLLSDRFSAERPKGSFSTLEIQRTEQGDSAMYLCASSLRVAEAFFGQGTRLTVV.

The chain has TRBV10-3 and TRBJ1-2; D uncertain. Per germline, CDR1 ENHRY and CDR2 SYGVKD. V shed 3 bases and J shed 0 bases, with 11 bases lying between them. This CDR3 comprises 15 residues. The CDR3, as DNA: TGTGCCATCAGTGATGTATTGAGAGCTAACTATGGCTACACCTTC. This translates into CAISDVLRANYGYTF.

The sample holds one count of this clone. The CDR3: CSGRGNDGYTF. The DNA for the CDR3 is TGCAGTGGCAGGGGAAACGATGGCTACACCTTC. The chain links TRBV20-1 to TRBJ1-2; TRBD1 might be the D (6 bases). Deletions cut 7 bases from V and 6 bases from J, with 12 bases between. CDR3 length: 11 amino acids. CDR1 is DFQATT and CDR2 is SNEGSKA in the germline V gene (reference sequence).

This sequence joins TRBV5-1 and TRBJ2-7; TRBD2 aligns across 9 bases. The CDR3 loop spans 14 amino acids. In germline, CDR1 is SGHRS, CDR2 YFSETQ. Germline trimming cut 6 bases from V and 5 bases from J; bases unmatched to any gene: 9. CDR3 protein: CASTLGTSPNEQYF. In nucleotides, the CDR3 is TGCGCCAGCACCCTCGGGACTAGCCCCAACGAGCAGTACTTC.

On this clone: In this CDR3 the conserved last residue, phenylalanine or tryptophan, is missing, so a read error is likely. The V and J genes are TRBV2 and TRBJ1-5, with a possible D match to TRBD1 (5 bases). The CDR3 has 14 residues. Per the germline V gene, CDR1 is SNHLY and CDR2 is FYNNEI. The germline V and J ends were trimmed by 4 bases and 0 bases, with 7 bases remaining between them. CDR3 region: CASSGTISNQPQHL. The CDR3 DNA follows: TGTGCCAGCAGTGGGACAATTAGCAATCAGCCCCAGCATCTT.

CDR3 region: CASSKAPGQWDYGYTF. In DNA, the CDR3 is TGTGCCAGCAGCAAAGCTCCGGGACAGTGGGATTATGGCTACACCTTC. The rearrangement uses TRBV21-1 and TRBJ1-2; whether TRBD1, the table's D call, matches the DNA was not checked. TRBV21-1 is deemed a pseudogene. CDR3 length: 16 residues.

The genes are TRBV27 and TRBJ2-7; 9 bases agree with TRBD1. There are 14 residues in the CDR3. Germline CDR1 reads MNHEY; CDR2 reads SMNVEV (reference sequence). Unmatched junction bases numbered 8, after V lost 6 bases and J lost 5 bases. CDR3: CASRNDRGSDEQYF. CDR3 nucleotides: TGTGCCAGCAGAAATGACAGGGGGAGCGACGAGCAGTACTTC.

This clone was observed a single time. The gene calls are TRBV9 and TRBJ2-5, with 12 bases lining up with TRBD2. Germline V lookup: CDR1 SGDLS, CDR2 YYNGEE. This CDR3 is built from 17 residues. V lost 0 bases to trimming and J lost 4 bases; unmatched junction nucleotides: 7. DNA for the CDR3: TGTGCCAGCAGCGTAGTACCTAGCGGGAGGGGCAGAGAGACCCAGTACTTC. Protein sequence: CASSVVPSGRGRETQYF.

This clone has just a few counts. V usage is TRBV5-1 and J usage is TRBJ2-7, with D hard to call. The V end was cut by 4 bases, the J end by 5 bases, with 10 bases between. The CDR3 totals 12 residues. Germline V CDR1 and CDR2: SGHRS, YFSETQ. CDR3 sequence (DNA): TGCGCCAGCAGCCGAAATGAGGACGAGCAGTACTTC. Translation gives CASSRNEDEQYF.

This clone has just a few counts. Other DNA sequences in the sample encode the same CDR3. CDR3 region: CASSLGRGYEQYF. CDR3 sequence (DNA): TGTGCCAGCAGCTTAGGTCGAGGCTACGAGCAGTACTTC. The chain employs TRBV7-2 and TRBJ2-7; D is unclear. V lost 1 base and J 3 bases, leaving 7 bases between the germline ends. From germline, CDR1 is SGHTA and CDR2 FQGNSA. The CDR3 is 13 amino acids.

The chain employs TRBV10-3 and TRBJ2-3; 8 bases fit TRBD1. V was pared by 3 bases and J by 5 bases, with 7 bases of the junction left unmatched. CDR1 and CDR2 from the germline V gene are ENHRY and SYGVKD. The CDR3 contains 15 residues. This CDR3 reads CAISENPGGGDTQYF. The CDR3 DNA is TGTGCCATCAGTGAAAACCCAGGGGGCGGAGATACGCAGTATTTT.